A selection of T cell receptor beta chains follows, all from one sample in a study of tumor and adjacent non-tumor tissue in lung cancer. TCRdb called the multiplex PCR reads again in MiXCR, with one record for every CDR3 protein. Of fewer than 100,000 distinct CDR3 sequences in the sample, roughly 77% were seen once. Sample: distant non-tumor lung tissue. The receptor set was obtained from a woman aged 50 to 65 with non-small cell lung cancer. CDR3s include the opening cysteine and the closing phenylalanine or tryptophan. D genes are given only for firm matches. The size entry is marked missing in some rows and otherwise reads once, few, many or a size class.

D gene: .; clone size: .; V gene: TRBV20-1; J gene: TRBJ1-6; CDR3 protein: CSSRDGETLRF; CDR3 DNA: TGCAGCTCCCGGGACGGGGAGACCCTCCGCTTT
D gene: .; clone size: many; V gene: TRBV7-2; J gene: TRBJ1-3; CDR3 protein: CASSLEQGFSGNTIYF; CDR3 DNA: TGTGCCAGCAGCTTAGAGCAGGGGTTCTCTGGAAACACCATATATTTT
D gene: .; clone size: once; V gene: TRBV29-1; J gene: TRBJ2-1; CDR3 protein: CSALIQGVYNGQFF; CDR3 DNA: TGCAGCGCTCTTATCCAGGGCGTTTACAATGGGCAGTTCTTC
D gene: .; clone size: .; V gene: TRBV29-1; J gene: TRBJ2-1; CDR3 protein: CSVEGLGGVISYNEQFF; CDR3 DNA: TGCAGCGTTGAAGGGCTCGGCGGGGTAATCTCATACAATGAGCAGTTCTTC
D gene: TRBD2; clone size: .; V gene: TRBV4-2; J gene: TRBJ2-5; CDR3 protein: CASNQNREGQGTQYF; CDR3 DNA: TGTGCCAGCAACCAAAACCGGGAGGGGCAGGGGACCCAGTACTTC
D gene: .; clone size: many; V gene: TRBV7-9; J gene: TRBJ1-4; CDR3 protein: CASTSPGFSEKLFF; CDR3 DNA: TGTGCCAGCACCTCCCCGGGATTTAGCGAAAAACTGTTTTTT
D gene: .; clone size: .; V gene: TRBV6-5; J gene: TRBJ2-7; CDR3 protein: CASRPIRTEDFYKQYF; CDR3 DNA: TGTGCCAGCAGACCCATTAGGACAGAGGATTTCTACAAACAGTACTTC
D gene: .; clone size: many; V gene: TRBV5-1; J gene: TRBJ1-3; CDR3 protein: CASNRLPGNTIYF; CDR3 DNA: TGCGCCAGCAATCGATTACCTGGAAACACCATATATTTT
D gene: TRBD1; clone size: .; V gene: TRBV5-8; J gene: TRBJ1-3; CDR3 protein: CASSRQGIGNTIYF; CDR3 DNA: TGTGCAAGCAGCCGACAGGGGATTGGAAACACCATATATTTT
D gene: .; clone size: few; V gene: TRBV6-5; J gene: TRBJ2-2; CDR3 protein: CASSHGSLGKTGELFF; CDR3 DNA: TGTGCCAGCAGTCACGGGTCCCTAGGCAAGACCGGGGAGTTGTTTTTT
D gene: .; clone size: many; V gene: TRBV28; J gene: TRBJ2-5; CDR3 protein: CASSSASRETQYF; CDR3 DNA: TGTGCCAGCAGTTCGGCTTCTCGGGAGACCCAGTACTTC
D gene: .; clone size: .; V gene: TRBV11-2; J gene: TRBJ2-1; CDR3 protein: CASSLGPSWSYNEQFF; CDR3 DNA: TGTGCCAGCAGCTTAGGTCCTAGTTGGTCCTACAATGAGCAGTTCTTC
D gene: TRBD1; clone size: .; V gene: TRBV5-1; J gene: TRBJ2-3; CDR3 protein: CSSSYGQGGDTQYF; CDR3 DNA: TGCTCCAGCAGCTATGGACAGGGAGGAGATACGCAGTATTTT
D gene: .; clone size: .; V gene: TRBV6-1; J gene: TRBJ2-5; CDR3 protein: CVSSFSGTRRETQYF; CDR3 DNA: TGTGTCAGCAGTTTTTCCGGGACGAGAAGAGAGACCCAATACTTC
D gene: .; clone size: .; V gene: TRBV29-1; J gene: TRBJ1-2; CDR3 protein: CSVEPPAGKRENVWGYTF; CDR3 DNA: TGCAGCGTTGAGCCCCCCGCGGGAAAAAGGGAGAACGTATGGGGCTACACCTTC
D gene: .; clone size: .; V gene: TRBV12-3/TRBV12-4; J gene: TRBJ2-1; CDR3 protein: CVSSFQRNEQFF; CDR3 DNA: TGTGTCAGCAGTTTTCAGCGGAATGAGCAGTTCTTC
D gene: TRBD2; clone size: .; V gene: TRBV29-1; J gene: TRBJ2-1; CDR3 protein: CSAMGLADNEQFF; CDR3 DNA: TGCAGCGCTATGGGACTAGCGGACAATGAGCAGTTCTTC
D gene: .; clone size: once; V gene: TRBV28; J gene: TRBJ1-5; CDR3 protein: CASTPALSNQPQHF; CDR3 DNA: TGTGCCAGCACCCCGGCCTTGAGCAATCAGCCCCAGCATTTT
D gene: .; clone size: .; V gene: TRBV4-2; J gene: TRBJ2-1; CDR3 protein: CASSQTGTTSNEQFF; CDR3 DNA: TGTGCCAGCAGCCAAACCGGGACAACATCAAATGAGCAGTTCTTC
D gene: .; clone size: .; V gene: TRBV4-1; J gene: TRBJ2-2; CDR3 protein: CASTWEYTGELLF; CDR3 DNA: TGCGCCAGCACGTGGGAGTATACCGGGGAGCTGCTTTTT
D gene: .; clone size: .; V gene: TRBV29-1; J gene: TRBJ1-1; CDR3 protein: CSDGPWDTEAVF; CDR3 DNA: TGCAGCGATGGGCCATGGGACACTGAAGCTGTCTTT
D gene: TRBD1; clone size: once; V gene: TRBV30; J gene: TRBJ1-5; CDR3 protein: CVWSQTGKGQPKHF; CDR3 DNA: TGTGTCTGGAGTCAGACAGGGAAGGGTCAGCCCAAGCATTTT
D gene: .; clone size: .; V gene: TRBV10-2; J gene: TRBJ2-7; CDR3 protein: CTSSDRQGNEQYF; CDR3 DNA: TGCACCAGCAGTGATCGGCAGGGAAACGAGCAGTACTTC
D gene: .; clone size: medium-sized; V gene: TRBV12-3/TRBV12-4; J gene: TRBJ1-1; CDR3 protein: CASSYQGPNTEAFF; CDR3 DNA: TGTGCCAGCAGTTACCAGGGCCCGAACACTGAAGCTTTCTTT